Listed below are T cell receptor beta chains from one sample, sequenced in a study of cytomegalovirus exposure and HLA in healthy donors. The protocol was immunoSEQ multiplex PCR, while the TCRdb copy is restricted to in-frame clones and leaves out a portion. The sample consists of approximately 71,000 clones, 94% of them appearing once. The sequenced sample was PBMCs. The origin of the receptors is a woman aged 18-29 years in good health and CMV-seronegative. Each CDR3 is given with its conserved first and last residue. The order of the fields is J gene, V gene, CDR3 protein.

J: TRBJ1-1
V: TRBV13
CDR3: CASSLGQGMGTEAFF

J: TRBJ1-4
V: TRBV9
CDR3: CASSLTPGQGLGTNEKLFF

J: TRBJ1-1
V: TRBV7-3
CDR3: CASRQTGGSEAFF

J: TRBJ1-2
V: TRBV4-1
CDR3: CASSQAQNYGYTF

J: TRBJ2-5
V: TRBV5-1
CDR3: CASSLVGGGSQETQYF

J: TRBJ1-1
V: TRBV4-2
CDR3: CASSRLRADTEAFF

J: TRBJ1-1
V: TRBV7-2
CDR3: CASSRDSRNTEAFF

J: TRBJ1-1
V: TRBV13
CDR3: CASSPNGETEAFF

J: TRBJ2-7
V: TRBV11-2
CDR3: CASSLEEVLGGSPYEQYF

J: TRBJ2-2
V: TRBV9
CDR3: CASSASGGFTGELFF

J: TRBJ2-2
V: TRBV7-9
CDR3: CASSSTGVKLFF

J: TRBJ2-5
V: TRBV7-2
CDR3: CASSSDYLETQYF

J: TRBJ2-7
V: TRBV27
CDR3: CASSPRGRGEQYF

J: TRBJ1-2
V: TRBV15
CDR3: CATSTTGSDGYTF

J: TRBJ1-1
V: TRBV6-5
CDR3: CASSYDDSMQATEAFF

J: TRBJ2-7
V: TRBV27
CDR3: CASSPGVGGAYEQYF

J: TRBJ2-3
V: TRBV15
CDR3: CATDRDRVTDTQYF

J: TRBJ1-4
V: TRBV4-1
CDR3: CASSQDGQPYQELFF

J: TRBJ2-2
V: TRBV5-8
CDR3: CASSPGGSGELFF

J: TRBJ2-1
V: TRBV4-2
CDR3: CASSQDLAGGEQFF

J: TRBJ2-1
V: TRBV19
CDR3: CASSRQGSSYNEQFF

J: TRBJ2-7
V: TRBV6-6
CDR3: CASSYGTGRSSYEQYF

J: TRBJ1-6
V: TRBV9
CDR3: CASSPSGGTAPLHF

J: TRBJ2-7
V: TRBV6-5
CDR3: CASRRPDSYYEQYF

J: TRBJ2-2
V: TRBV2
CDR3: CASSETGTSGRLAGELFF

J: TRBJ2-5
V: TRBV9
CDR3: CASSAQRGSPGETQYF

J: TRBJ2-5
V: TRBV6-5
CDR3: CASSYSMGQQETQYF

J: TRBJ1-1
V: TRBV27
CDR3: CASSLSTGGREAFF

J: TRBJ1-1
V: TRBV19
CDR3: CASSKGRNTEAFF

J: TRBJ1-1
V: TRBV6-5
CDR3: CASRATGQNTEAFF

J: TRBJ2-5
V: TRBV27
CDR3: CASSTRTGAQETQYF

J: TRBJ2-2
V: TRBV2
CDR3: CASSPALQGTGELFF

J: TRBJ1-1
V: TRBV10-2
CDR3: CASSDFGVGENTEAFF

J: TRBJ2-5
V: TRBV28
CDR3: CASSPMGLAEETQYF

J: TRBJ2-5
V: TRBV6-1
CDR3: CASSEHISWFGGALETQYF

J: TRBJ1-1
V: TRBV7-8
CDR3: CASSLLEGANTEAFF

J: TRBJ1-5
V: TRBV7-9
CDR3: CASSLGGTDQPQHF

J: TRBJ2-5
V: TRBV4-2
CDR3: CASSQDPTSGGHGLKETQYF

J: TRBJ1-6
V: TRBV27
CDR3: CASRLRQYNSPLHF

J: TRBJ1-1
V: TRBV19
CDR3: CASKARQTEAFF

J: TRBJ2-1
V: TRBV4-1
CDR3: CASSQLSGLAFNEQFF

J: TRBJ1-2
V: TRBV29-1
CDR3: CSVGDRFIRSMDGYTF

J: TRBJ2-3
V: TRBV15
CDR3: CATRRSGGPTDTQYF